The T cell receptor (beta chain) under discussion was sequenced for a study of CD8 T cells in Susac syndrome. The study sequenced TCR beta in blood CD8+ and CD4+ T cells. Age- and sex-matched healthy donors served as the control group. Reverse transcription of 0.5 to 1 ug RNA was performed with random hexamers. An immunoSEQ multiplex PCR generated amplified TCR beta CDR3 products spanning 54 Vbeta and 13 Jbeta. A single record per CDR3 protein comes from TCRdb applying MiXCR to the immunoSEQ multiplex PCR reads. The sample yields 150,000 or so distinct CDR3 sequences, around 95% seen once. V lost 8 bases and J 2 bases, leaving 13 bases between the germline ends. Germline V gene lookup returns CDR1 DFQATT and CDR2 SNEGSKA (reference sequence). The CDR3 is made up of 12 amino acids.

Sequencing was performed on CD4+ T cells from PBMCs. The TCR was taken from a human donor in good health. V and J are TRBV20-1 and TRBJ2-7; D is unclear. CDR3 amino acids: CSKDGMTYEQYF. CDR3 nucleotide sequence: TGCAGTAAGGACGGAATGACCTACGAGCAGTACTTC.